Each of the 2 T cell receptor beta chains below was sequenced from the same sample in a study of T cell repertoires in cytomegalovirus infection. TCRdb independently ran MiXCR on the reads; one entry per CDR3 protein. The data show 150,000 to 200,000 distinct CDR3 sequences, with approximately 17% seen just once and about 19% held by the top ten. Sequencing used CD8+ T cells from PBMCs. Receptors were obtained from a human donor in good health (CMV status not recorded). Some clones in this sample may be carry-over from other donors' samples.

The DNA of the CDR3 is TGCAGCGTCCCCTCACCGTATGGCTACACCTTC. It encodes CSVPSPYGYTF. V gene TRBV29-1 combines with J gene TRBJ1-2; the D is unclear. Trimming pared 6 bases from V and 5 bases from J, leaving 10 bases between. CDR3 length equals 11 residues. The germline gives CDR1 SQVTM, CDR2 ANQGSEA.

In its sample, this clonotype was seen once. V is TRBV9 and J is TRBJ2-2; possible D gene TRBD2, 5 bases. Germline CDR1 and CDR2: SGDLS and YYNGEE. Trimming took 0 bases from V and 7 from J, leaving 16 bases between them. This CDR3 is built from 16 residues. The DNA for the CDR3 is TGTGCCAGCAGCGTAGGCCCGGGAATGTCCGGCGGGGAGCTGTTTTTT. The encoded protein is CASSVGPGMSGGELFF.